These 28 T cell receptor beta chains share one sample of origin, sequenced in a study of T cell responses to AZD1222 COVID-19 vaccine. Measured with immunoSEQ multiplex PCR; TCRdb has only the in-frame clones, and not every one. The sample holds roughly 110,000 clones, approximately 91% seen once. This sample comprised peripheral blood, obtained on day 0 of AZD1222 vaccination. Receptors were obtained from an adult in good health.

The chain combines TRBV7-2 with TRBJ1-4; 7 nucleotides agree with TRBD1. This CDR3 is 14 amino acids long. Trimming took 5 bases from V and 5 from J; bases not matched to a gene: 5. Germline loops: CDR1 SGHTA, CDR2 FQGNSA. DNA for the CDR3: TGTGCCAGCAGCCGGGGACAGTTAAATGAAAAACTGTTTTTT. Translated: CASSRGQLNEKLFF.

The chain employs TRBV4-1 and TRBJ2-3; 8 bases fit TRBD2. Germline V lookup: CDR1 MGHRA, CDR2 YSYEKL. With V trimmed by 0 bases and J by 5 bases, 10 bases remained unmatched. This CDR3 is built from 17 residues. CDR3 protein: CASSQDLSGGLIDTQYF. The DNA for the CDR3 is TGCGCCAGCAGCCAAGATTTAAGCGGGGGACTTATAGATACGCAGTATTTT.

V is TRBV7-2 and J is TRBJ1-5, with TRBD1 identical over 7 bases. The length of the CDR3 is 15 residues. Trimming at V came to 2 bases and at J to 1 base, leaving 2 bases not matched to a gene. CDR1 and CDR2 from the germline V gene are SGHTA and FQGNSA. This chain's CDR3 is CASSLRTGSNQPQHF. DNA of the CDR3: TGTGCCAGCAGCTTAAGGACAGGAAGCAATCAGCCCCAGCATTTT.

The chain joins TRBV2 to TRBJ2-7; no clear D. V was pared by 0 bases and J by 7 bases, with 7 bases between. Germline CDR1 and CDR2: SNHLY and FYNNEI. There are 12 residues in the CDR3. This CDR3 is CASSEALPEQYF. As DNA, the CDR3 is TGTGCCAGCAGTGAAGCGCTTCCAGAGCAGTACTTC.

The chain's CDR3 is CASSPPDRASIYSNQPQHF. The CDR3 DNA sequence: TGTGCCAGCAGCCCCCCGGACAGGGCCTCGATTTATAGCAATCAGCCCCAGCATTTT. The V call is TRBV5-6, the J call TRBJ1-5; the match to TRBD1 covers 8 bases. This CDR3 has 19 residues. V shed 4 bases and J 0 bases; nucleotides not matched to a gene: 15. Per the germline V gene, CDR1 is SGHDT and CDR2 is YYEEEE.

For the CDR3, the DNA is TGTGCCAGCAGCTTGGCCCGGGACAAAGCTTTCTTT. It translates to CASSLARDKAFF. The genes are TRBV5-4 and TRBJ1-1; tentatively, D is TRBD1 (6 bases). Germline CDR1 and CDR2: SGHNT and YYREEE (reference sequence). Trimming took 0 bases from V and 9 from J, leaving 9 bases between them. The CDR3 spans 12 residues.

This rearrangement joins TRBV9 to TRBJ2-1; 7 bases fit TRBD1. CDR3 size: 15 residues. In germline, CDR1 is SGDLS, CDR2 YYNGEE. Germline trimming cut 2 bases from V and 4 bases from J; bases unmatched to any gene: 6. The CDR3 sequence is CASSVLEGAYNEQFF. CDR3 DNA sequence: TGTGCCAGCAGCGTCCTCGAGGGGGCATACAATGAGCAGTTCTTC.

This chain connects TRBV9 to TRBJ1-1; no firm D call. The CDR3 runs 12 residues. V lost 2 bases, J lost 6 bases, and 8 bases lay in between. Germline CDR1 and CDR2: SGDLS and YYNGEE. CDR3 nucleotide sequence: TGTGCCAGCAGCGTGGCGGGCCCTGAAGCTTTCTTT. This encodes CASSVAGPEAFF.

The chain is built from TRBV6-4 and TRBJ2-2; D not resolved. V shed 3 bases and J shed 5 bases, with 7 bases lying between them. CDR1 is MRHNA and CDR2 is SNTAGT in the germline V gene. The CDR3 runs 13 residues. The CDR3 nucleotides are TGTGCCAGCAGTGAGATGGTAACCGGGGAGCTGTTTTTT. Translated, it gives CASSEMVTGELFF.

The chain employs TRBV7-2 and TRBJ1-6, with D possibly being TRBD1 (5 bases). With 1 base removed from V and 18 bases from J, the gap between germline ends came to 16 bases. CDR3 length: 13 residues. Germline V CDR1 and CDR2: SGHTA, FQGNSA. The CDR3 DNA is TGTGCCAGCAGCTTAGGGTTGGAGGACACGCCCCACTTT. Its translation is CASSLGLEDTPHF.

The rearrangement links TRBV11-2 to TRBJ1-6; 8 bases align to TRBD1. Germline CDR1 SGHAT, CDR2 FQNNGV. The ends lost 6 bases at V and 6 bases at J; junction bases unmatched: 4. This CDR3 has 14 residues. Written as DNA, the CDR3 is TGTGCCAGCAGTTGGACAGGGACTAATTCACCCCTCCACTTT. It yields the protein CASSWTGTNSPLHF.

The chain has TRBV5-4 and TRBJ2-1, with 8 bases lining up with TRBD1. Germline V CDR1 and CDR2: SGHNT, YYREEE (reference sequence). This CDR3 spans 17 amino acids. Losses at the gene ends were 6 bases for V and 8 bases for J; bases not matched to a gene: 19. The CDR3 loop is CASTPGQGKVFNDEQFF. CDR3 nucleotide sequence: TGTGCCAGCACCCCCGGACAGGGAAAGGTCTTTAACGATGAGCAGTTCTTC.

This clone was counted between two and nine times. CDR3 sequence (DNA): TGTGCCAGCAGTTACGGCGGGACAGGGTTCGGGAGCGAGCAGTACTTC. It yields the protein CASSYGGTGFGSEQYF. The chain recombines TRBV6-5 with TRBJ2-7; 9 positions match TRBD1. This CDR3 region has 16 residues. CDR1 is MNHEY, CDR2 SVGAGI, per germline. V lost 2 bases, J lost 6 bases, and 11 bases stayed unmatched.

The chain couples TRBV19 to TRBJ2-7, with TRBD1 as a possible D gene (5 bases). The V end lost 5 bases, the J end lost 0 bases, and 11 bases lay between the germline ends. Germline V CDR1 and CDR2: LNHDA, SQIVND (reference sequence). The CDR3 loop spans 14 amino acids. The CDR3 region is CASSAGPTSYEQYF. The DNA of the CDR3 is TGTGCCAGTAGTGCAGGGCCTACCTCCTACGAGCAGTACTTC.

The V and J genes are TRBV5-1 and TRBJ2-2; the D gene could be TRBD1 or TRBD2 (6 bases each). Germline lookup yields CDR1 SGHRS and CDR2 YFSETQ. CDR3 length equals 16 residues. Trimming took off 0 bases at V and 2 bases at J, with 11 bases between the two ends. CDR3 sequence reads: CASSLVTGANTGELFF. For the CDR3, the DNA is TGCGCCAGCAGCTTGGTGACGGGGGCTAACACCGGGGAGCTGTTTTTT.

CDR3 protein: CASSQQQGRNSPLHF. The CDR3, as DNA: TGTGCCAGCAGCCAACAACAGGGGAGGAATTCACCCCTCCACTTT. J is TRBJ1-6 and V is TRBV11-1; 7 nucleotides line up with TRBD1. This CDR3 contains 15 residues. Germline V gene lookup returns CDR1 SGHAT and CDR2 FQDESV (reference sequence). V lost 5 bases and J lost 7; bases outside the gene matches: 8.

The chain recombines TRBV6-5 with TRBJ1-2, with D unresolved. Germline CDR1 and CDR2: MNHEY and SVGAGI. This CDR3 has 14 residues. Trimming took off 3 bases at V and 4 bases at J, with 12 bases between the two ends. CDR3 amino acids: CASSYGSQVYGYTF. The CDR3 DNA reads TGTGCCAGCAGTTATGGATCCCAGGTCTATGGCTACACCTTC.

This sequence joins TRBV14 and TRBJ1-3; D remains unclear. Per the germline V gene, CDR1 is SGHDN and CDR2 is FVKESK. This CDR3 spans 19 amino acids. The germline V and J ends were trimmed by 1 base and 5 bases, with 24 bases remaining between them. CDR3 region: CASSQVLGLGTEHRNTIYF. In DNA, the CDR3 is TGTGCCAGCAGCCAAGTTTTAGGTTTGGGAACGGAACACCGAAACACCATATATTTT. Together with reference TRBV14 and TRBJ1-3, the CDR3 gives the full variable domain: EAGVTQFPSHSVIEKGQTVTLRCDPISGHDNLYWYRRVMGKEIKFLLHFVKESKQDESGMPNNRFLAERTGGTYSTLKVQPAELEDSGVYFCASSQVLGLGTEHRNTIYFGEGSWLTVV.

This sequence joins TRBV7-9 and TRBJ1-3; TRBD1 is a possible D gene (5 bases). Trimming cost V 1 base and J 3 bases, with 13 bases left between them. Germline loops: CDR1 SEHNR, CDR2 FQNEAQ (reference sequence). The CDR3 is 16 amino acids. Here the CDR3 reads CASSLGRGLIGNTIYF. The CDR3 DNA is TGTGCCAGCAGCTTAGGTCGGGGGTTGATTGGAAACACCATATATTTT.

The genes are TRBV9 and TRBJ2-2; possible D gene TRBD2, 6 bases. In germline, CDR1 is SGDLS, CDR2 YYNGEE. With 3 bases removed from V and 5 bases from J, the gap between germline ends came to 11 bases. This CDR3 has 14 residues. The CDR3 nucleotides read TGTGCCAGCAGCGGGGGCCGGGGGACCGGGGAGCTGTTTTTT. As protein: CASSGGRGTGELFF.

The chain carries TRBV29-1 and TRBJ2-7; TRBD1 aligns across 8 bases. Germline CDR1 SQVTM, CDR2 ANQGSEA. Trimming took 7 bases from V and 4 from J; bases not matched to a gene: 12. The CDR3 is made up of 14 amino acids. The CDR3 loop reads CSAAGTGYPYEQYF. As DNA, the CDR3 is TGCAGCGCAGCCGGGACAGGCTACCCTTACGAGCAGTACTTC.

The rearrangement joins TRBV4-3 to TRBJ1-6; D gene unclear. Between the trimmed V and J ends, which lost 0 bases and 6 bases, there was a span of 6 bases. This CDR3 comprises 14 residues. Per the germline V gene, CDR1 is LGHNA and CDR2 is YSLEER. The CDR3 here is CASSQDRSNSPLHF. The CDR3 DNA reads as TGCGCCAGCAGCCAAGATCGGAGTAATTCACCCCTCCACTTT.

The rearrangement uses TRBV5-4 and TRBJ1-1; D unclear. Germline CDR1 reads SGHNT; CDR2 reads YYREEE (reference sequence). V was cut by 3 bases and J by 5 bases, with 14 bases left in between. The CDR3 has 14 residues. The chain's CDR3 is CASSSLSNKTEAFF. The CDR3 coding sequence is TGTGCCAGCAGCTCCCTGAGCAACAAGACTGAAGCTTTCTTT.

The V gene is TRBV7-2, the J gene TRBJ1-5; no clear D gene. The V end lost 5 bases, the J end lost 0 bases, and 8 bases lay between the germline ends. CDR1 is SGHTA, CDR2 FQGNSA, per germline. This CDR3 contains 14 residues. CDR3 loop: CASSPHISNQPQHF. The DNA for the CDR3 is TGTGCCAGCAGCCCCCATATTAGCAATCAGCCCCAGCATTTT.

This clone was recorded only once. The chain carries TRBV5-6 and TRBJ2-3; D remains unclear. CDR1 SGHDT and CDR2 YYEEEE come from the germline V gene. This CDR3 has 12 residues. Trimming shortened V by 3 bases and J by 3 bases, and 5 bases separated the two germline ends. The CDR3 here is CASSWGTDTQYF. In DNA form, the CDR3 reads TGTGCCAGCAGCTGGGGAACAGATACGCAGTATTTT.

The rearrangement joins TRBV5-4 to TRBJ2-7; no clear D gene. Germline V CDR1 and CDR2: SGHNT, YYREEE (reference sequence). This CDR3 spans 16 amino acids. V was clipped by 0 bases and J by 3 bases, with 16 bases between them. CDR3 nucleotides: TGTGCCAGCAGCTTGGAGATGAGGCCTGCTAACTACGAGCAGTACTTC. Its protein is CASSLEMRPANYEQYF. Based on the CDR3 plus reference TRBV5-4 and TRBJ2-7, the full variable domain is ETGVTQSPTHLIKTRGQQVTLRCSSQSGHNTVSWYQQALGQGPQFIFQYYREEENGRGNFPPRFSGLQFPNYSSELNVNALELDDSALYLCASSLEMRPANYEQYFGPGTRLTVT.

This chain connects TRBV3-1 (or the pseudogene TRBV3-2) to TRBJ2-7; TRBD1 matches at 8 bases. This CDR3 comprises 16 residues. J gave up 0 bases and V 3 bases, and 7 bases lay outside the gene matches. CDR1 LGHDT and CDR2 YNNKEL come from the germline V gene (reference sequence). In DNA, the CDR3 is TGTGCCAGCAGCCAGGCGACAGGGGTTCTCTCCTACGAGCAGTACTTC. Encoded protein: CASSQATGVLSYEQYF.

The V gene is TRBV23-1, the J gene TRBJ2-7; the D is unclear. TRBV23-1 is an open reading frame whose function is uncertain. V lost 8 bases, J lost 3 bases, and 20 bases lay in between. This CDR3 region has 15 residues. The CDR3 DNA reads TGCGCCAGCGGCCTTGGTACGGCGGCAAACTACGAGCAGTACTTC. Encoded protein: CASGLGTAANYEQYF.